This passage covers 20 T cell receptor delta chains from one sample sequenced in a study of gamma-delta chains in newborns, infants, children. TCRdb applied CATT to the reads for clone calling. The sample carries some 11,000 delta-chain clones, 3.5% recorded once. Sequenced material: blood. These receptors all stem from a child who was a newborn, infant or young child, either healthy, febrile or measles-vaccinated (not recorded which).

By sample fraction, this clone is large. The sample contains more than one DNA sequence encoding this CDR3. The chain carries TRDV2 and TRDJ1, with D tentatively TRDD3 (7 bases). The germline CDR1 and CDR2 sequences are GEAIGNYY and EKD. The V end was cut by 2 bases, the J end by 2 bases, with 29 bases between. The CDR3 length is 20 residues. CDR3 loop: CACDKVSYSLGERETDKLIF. CDR3 in DNA: TGTGCCTGTGACAAGGTGTCCTACTCGTTGGGGGAAAGGGAAACCGATAAACTCATCTTT.

There are a few counts of this clone. Other DNA sequences of this sample code for an identical CDR3. The CDR3 is CAFGNRDKLIF. The CDR3 nucleotides are TGTGCCTTTGGAAACCGCGATAAACTCATCTTT. V gene TRDV3 combines with J gene TRDJ1; D not certain. Germline V gives CDR1 TVYSNPD, CDR2 GDNSRS (reference sequence). The CDR3 is made up of 11 amino acids. Trimming removed 2 bases at V and 4 bases at J, with 8 bases between. Filled out from reference TRDV3 and TRDJ1, the complete variable domain reads CDKVTQSSPDQTVASGSEVVLLCTYDTVYSNPDLFWYRIRPDYSFQFVFYGDNSRSEGADFTQGRFSVKHILTQKAFHLVISPVRTEDSATYYCAFGNRDKLIFGKGTRVTVEP.

Within the sample, this clone is medium-sized. The chain couples TRDV2 to TRDJ2; 9 bases line up with TRDD3. CDR3 length: 16 residues. Trimming removed 4 bases from V and 4 bases from J; junction bases left unmatched: 9. From germline, CDR1 is GEAIGNYY and CDR2 EKD. CDR3: CACDRLGDRRTAQLFF. Written as DNA, the CDR3 is TGTGCCTGTGATCGCCTGGGGGATCGTCGGACAGCACAACTCTTCTTT.

Within the sample, this clone is medium-sized. Within the sample, other DNA sequences also encode this same CDR3. This chain uses TRDV1 with TRDJ1; D remains unclear. Trimming cost V 3 bases and J 2 bases, with 25 bases left between them. Per the germline V gene, CDR1 is TSWWSYY and CDR2 is QGS. This CDR3 spans 19 amino acids. The CDR3 spells CALGETLRRYTPKTDKLIF. CDR3 bases: TGTGCTCTTGGGGAGACACTTCGAAGGTATACCCCTAAGACCGATAAACTCATCTTT.

Concerning this clone: The translation of this DNA and the TCRdb protein of a much larger clone differ at residue 8, probably owing to a read error; the protein shown here is translated from the DNA. The V gene is TRDV2, the J gene TRDJ1, with TRDD3 matching over 7 bases. The CDR3 spans 18 residues. Germline V gene data show CDR1 as GEAIGNYY and CDR2 as EKD. Trimming cost V 1 base and J 0 bases; bases outside gene matches: 13. The CDR3 is CACDTLGYTTLYTDKLIF. In DNA form, the CDR3 reads TGTGCCTGTGACACACTGGGGTACACCACCCTGTACACCGATAAACTCATCTTT.

This clone has just a few counts. This sequence joins TRDV1 and TRDJ1, with TRDD3 as a possible D gene (6 bases). CDR1 is TSWWSYY and CDR2 is QGS in the germline V gene. Trimming took 4 bases from V and 3 from J, leaving 24 bases between them. The CDR3 sequence is 18 residues long. In nucleotides, the CDR3 is TGTGCTCTTGGGGTCAAGTTCCAAACTGGGTTCGCCGCCGATAAACTCATCTTT. Protein product: CALGVKFQTGFAADKLIF.

By share, this clone counts as medium-sized. Other DNA sequences in the same sample also yield this CDR3. The rearrangement uses TRDV2 and TRDJ3; a weak D match, TRDD3 (6 bases). V was shortened by 3 bases and J by 0 bases, with 26 bases between the two germline ends. CDR1 is GEAIGNYY and CDR2 is EKD in the germline V gene. This CDR3 spans 22 amino acids. This chain's CDR3 is CACDSPPVGIRGGSWDTRQMFF. DNA for the CDR3: TGTGCCTGTGACTCCCCACCCGTGGGGATTAGGGGCGGCTCCTGGGACACCCGACAGATGTTTTTC.

V and J are TRDV2 and TRDJ3; 7 bases line up with TRDD3. Germline V gene lookup returns CDR1 GEAIGNYY and CDR2 EKD. The junction had 6 bases not matched to a gene; V was cut back by 3 bases and J by 2 bases. The CDR3 is 17 amino acids. CDR3 DNA: TGTGCCTGTGACGGCTGGGGGGACCCCTGGGACACCCGACAGATGTTTTTC. Its protein product is CACDGWGDPWDTRQMFF.

This clone is termed large. Other nucleotide sequences in the sample specify the same CDR3. This rearrangement joins TRDV2 to TRDJ2, with 11 positions matching TRDD3. With V trimmed by 3 bases and J by 0 bases, 2 bases remained unmatched. This CDR3 has 16 amino acids. In germline, CDR1 is GEAIGNYY, CDR2 EKD. This CDR3 reads CACDVLGDTLTAQLFF. Here the CDR3 DNA reads TGTGCCTGTGACGTACTGGGGGATACTTTGACAGCACAACTCTTCTTT.

This clone was observed a handful of times. The listed TCRdb protein conflicts with the DNA translation at residue 3, and the protein shown is translated directly from the DNA. The rearrangement links TRDV2 to TRDJ1; TRDD3 aligns across 7 bases. CDR3 length equals 15 residues. Losses at the gene ends were 7 bases for V and 4 bases for J; bases not matched to a gene: 14. The germline gives CDR1 GEAIGNYY, CDR2 EKD. The CDR3 here is CAWDHLRIRGDKLIF. CDR3 coding DNA: TGTGCCTGGGACCACTTGAGGATACGTGGCGATAAACTCATCTTT.

No V segment was called; the J segment is TRDJ1; the table gives TRDD3 as D, unverified against the DNA. CDR3 length equals 22 residues. DNA for the CDR3: TGTGCTCTTACTGACCGAGTGTATATACTGGGGGATACTCCCCAGTACACCGATAAACTCATCTTT. It encodes CALTDRVYILGDTPQYTDKLIF.

CDR3 protein: CALGTLGFPPADKLIF. Here the CDR3 DNA reads TGTGCTCTTGGGACCCTGGGGTTCCCTCCCGCCGATAAACTCATCTTT. No V segment was called; the J segment is TRDJ1; TRDD3 is the table's D call and was not checked against the DNA. CDR3 length equals 16 residues.

In this sample, this clone turned up a few times. A mismatch at residue 12 separates the TCRdb protein from the translated DNA, so the protein presented here was translated from the DNA. V is TRDV3 and J is TRDJ1, with a possible D match to TRDD3 (6 bases). The CDR3 extends over 17 amino acids. Per germline, CDR1 TVYSNPD and CDR2 GDNSRS (reference sequence). Trimming removed 2 bases at V and 3 bases at J, with 25 bases between. The CDR3 DNA follows: TGTGCCTTTCCAACGGGCTGGGGTCGTGGGTACGCCGATAAACTCATCTTT. Its translation is CAFPTGWGRGYADKLIF.

By frequency in the sample, this clone is medium-sized. This chain joins TRDV2 and TRDJ1, with 7 nucleotides matching TRDD3. Trimming at V came to 3 bases and at J to 10 bases, leaving 10 bases not matched to a gene. The CDR3 length is 13 residues. Germline V CDR1 and CDR2: GEAIGNYY, EKD. CDR3 amino acids: CACDALGGKGLIF. DNA of the CDR3: TGTGCCTGTGACGCGCTGGGGGGCAAGGGACTCATCTTT.

In its sample, this clone was seen a few times. The chain couples TRDV1 to TRDJ2, with 10 positions matching TRDD3. Trimming at V came to 2 bases and at J to 6 bases, leaving 27 bases not matched to a gene. CDR1 is TSWWSYY, CDR2 QGS, per germline. The CDR3 runs 23 residues. CDR3 in amino acids: CALGENRSVRYLGGYLLAAQLFF. CDR3 DNA sequence: TGTGCTCTTGGGGAAAACCGTTCCGTTCGTTATCTTGGGGGATACTTGCTGGCAGCACAACTCTTCTTT.

This clone was counted between two and nine times. The chain employs TRAV29/DV5 and TRDJ1, with 7 nucleotides matching TRDD3. The CDR3 spans 20 residues. Germline V gene sequence: CDR1 NSMFDY, CDR2 ISSIKDK. J was trimmed by 0 bases and V by 0 bases; bases with no gene match: 20. CDR3 coding DNA: TGTGCAGCAAGCGCGCGACTACGTCCTGGGGGCGAGACGTACACCGATAAACTCATCTTT. Protein product: CAASARLRPGGETYTDKLIF.

This clone appeared a few times. This sequence may be a read error, since a much larger clone differs from it by one base. Distinct nucleotide sequences in the sample also encode this CDR3. This chain joins TRDV2 and TRDJ2, with 8 positions matching TRDD3. Germline V gene data show CDR1 as GEAIGNYY and CDR2 as EKD. The CDR3 runs to 14 residues. The CDR3 protein is CACGTLGDTAQLFF. As DNA, the CDR3 is TGTGCCTGTGGCACCTTGGGGGATACAGCACAACTCTTCTTT.

On this clone itself: The protein TCRdb lists belongs to a much larger clone and differs from this DNA's translation at residue 12, which points to a read error; the protein shown is made from the DNA. The rearrangement uses TRDV2 and TRDJ1, with 8 bases fitting TRDD3. J gave up 3 bases and V 4 bases, and 15 bases lay outside the gene matches. This CDR3 region has 17 residues. CDR1 and CDR2 (germline): GEAIGNYY, EKD. The CDR3, as DNA: TGTGCCTGTGAACTACTGGGGGGCGCCATAGACGCCGATAAACTCATCTTT. Its protein is CACELLGGAIDADKLIF.

Comments on this clone: Mismatch with germline at one junction end may stem from a read error. This CDR3 is also generated by other DNA sequences in the sample. The chain links TRDV2 to TRDJ3; 9 nucleotides agree with TRDD3. The CDR3 contains 22 residues. Germline CDR1 GEAIGNYY, CDR2 EKD. CDR3 region: CACDTSFSWGIGSSWDTRQMFF. As DNA, the CDR3 is TGTGCCTGTGACACAAGTTTCAGTTGGGGGATAGGGAGCTCCTGGGACACCCGGCAGATGTTTTTC.

Worth noting for this clone: This same CDR3 is encoded by further DNA sequences in the sample. This chain joins TRDV1 and TRDJ4; D gene unclear. With 1 base removed from V and 1 base from J, the gap between germline ends came to 19 bases. From germline, CDR1 is TSWWSYY and CDR2 QGS. The length of the CDR3 is 17 residues. This chain's CDR3 is CALGERGPRKSHRPLIF. The CDR3 DNA sequence: TGTGCTCTTGGGGAACGAGGGCCGAGGAAGTCCCACAGACCCCTGATCTTT.